The T cell receptor beta chain described here comes from a study of T cell responses to AZD1222 COVID-19 vaccine. TCRdb's table, derived via immunoSEQ multiplex PCR, lists solely in-frame clones and lacks some. The table shows around 120,000 clones, with approximately 85% occurring only once. About this clone itself: What it binds is not known.

The CDR3 is 12 amino acids. Trimming removed 4 bases from V and 7 bases from J; junction bases left unmatched: 4. The germline V gene encodes CDR1 MDHEN and CDR2 SYDVKM. General study results and limits: Donors were chiefly white British, with a greater number of females, and clonal diversity was perhaps underestimated. Regions left unmutated in variants are reportedly the target of nearly half of spike-specific TCRs.

Sequencing used peripheral blood, obtained on day 0 of MenACWY control vaccination. V usage is TRBV28 and J usage is TRBJ2-7; 7 bases agree with TRBD1. This clonotype was obtained from an adult in good health. The CDR3, as DNA: TGTGCCAGCAGTTCCCCGGGACAGGAGCAGTACTTC. This translates into CASSSPGQEQYF.